Shown below are 28 T cell receptor beta chains from a single sample sequenced in a study of OX40 agonist ivuxolimab in advanced cancers. Profiling relied on immunoSEQ multiplex PCR, and the TCRdb table lists in-frame clones only, not all of them. This sample has about 48,000 clones; approximately 84% occur once, and the top ten carry 1% to 1.3%. The sample consisted of CD4+ or CD8+ T cells sorted from blood, taken in a trial of the OX40 agonist ivuxolimab. These receptor sequences come from an adult with an advanced solid tumor such as melanoma, head and neck, liver or kidney cancer.

The rearrangement links TRBV4-3 to TRBJ2-7, with TRBD1 matching over 9 bases. Unmatched junction bases numbered 6, after V lost 5 bases and J lost 4 bases. Germline V lookup: CDR1 LGHNA, CDR2 YSLEER. The CDR3 totals 14 residues. CDR3 region: CASSTRTGAYEQYF. CDR3 DNA sequence: TGCGCCAGCAGCACCCGGACAGGGGCGTACGAGCAGTACTTC.

This clone was seen once. CDR3 loop: CASSRQGGRQPQHF. In DNA form, the CDR3 reads TGTGCCAGTAGTAGACAGGGGGGCCGCCAGCCCCAGCATTTT. The chain recombines TRBV19 with TRBJ1-5; 9 nucleotides agree with TRBD1. The trim removed 4 bases at V and 7 bases at J, leaving 5 bases unmatched. Germline-derived CDR1 and CDR2 are LNHDA and SQIVND (reference sequence). The CDR3 contains 14 residues.

This clone was counted a few times. This chain joins TRBV29-1 and TRBJ2-5, with D hard to call. This CDR3 spans 14 amino acids. CDR1 SQVTM and CDR2 ANQGSEA come from the germline V gene. V lost 2 bases, J lost 4 bases, and 14 bases lay in between. The CDR3 spells CSVETVGLGETQYF. The CDR3, as DNA: TGCAGCGTTGAAACGGTCGGCCTGGGAGAGACCCAGTACTTC.

The chain couples TRBV7-9 to TRBJ1-6, with a weak D call TRBD1 (6 bases). This CDR3 is 14 amino acids long. Germline CDR1 is SEHNR and CDR2 is FQNEAQ (reference sequence). Trimming took off 6 bases at V and 4 bases at J, with 10 bases between the two ends. The CDR3 region has the DNA TGTGCCAGCAGACAGGGAAATTATAATTCACCCCTCCACTTT. Translated: CASRQGNYNSPLHF. Supplemented by reference TRBV7-9 and TRBJ1-6, the full variable domain reads DTGVSQNPRHKITKRGQNVTFRCDPISEHNRLYWYRQTLGQGPEFLTYFQNEAQLEKSRLLSDRFSAERPKGSFSTLEIQRTEQGDSAMYLCASRQGNYNSPLHFGNGTRLTVT.

The CDR3 bases are TGTGCCAGCAGCTTCGGGATGGATGGTGGAAACACCATATATTTT. Protein: CASSFGMDGGNTIYF. V gene TRBV5-4 combines with J gene TRBJ1-3; D not resolved. Germline CDR1 reads SGHNT; CDR2 reads YYREEE (reference sequence). The CDR3 has 15 residues. V was cut by 2 bases and J by 3 bases, with 12 bases left in between.

The V and J genes are TRBV6-5 and TRBJ1-6; 11 bases are shared with TRBD1. The CDR3 totals 15 residues. The V gene end was trimmed by 6 bases and the J gene end by 7 bases; junction bases not matched to a gene: 5. In germline, CDR1 is MNHEY, CDR2 SVGAGI. CDR3: CASSRGQGVNSPLHF. The CDR3 coding sequence is TGTGCCAGCAGCCGGGGACAGGGGGTGAATTCACCCCTCCACTTT.

The chain is built from TRBV2 and TRBJ2-5, with 8 bases identical to TRBD1. Germline values: CDR1 SNHLY, CDR2 FYNNEI. Unmatched junction bases numbered 4, after V lost 3 bases and J lost 7 bases. The CDR3 consists of 13 residues. The CDR3 loop reads CASSEDRDGTQYF. The CDR3 DNA is TGTGCCAGCAGTGAGGACAGGGATGGGACCCAGTACTTC.

The chain uses TRBV11-2 and TRBJ2-3; TRBD2 agrees at 7 bases. Losses at the gene ends were 4 bases for V and 5 bases for J; bases not matched to a gene: 6. The CDR3 runs 14 residues. Per the germline V gene, CDR1 is SGHAT and CDR2 is FQNNGV. In DNA, the CDR3 is TGTGCCAGCAGCTCTTCTGGGAGGGGAGATACGCAGTATTTT. It translates to CASSSSGRGDTQYF.

The chain has TRBV9 and TRBJ2-3, with TRBD2 matching over 8 bases. V shed 4 bases and J 5 bases; nucleotides not matched to a gene: 12. Germline V CDR1 and CDR2: SGDLS, YYNGEE. This CDR3 is 16 amino acids long. CDR3 sequence: CASSPVLAGGGDTQYF. CDR3 DNA: TGTGCCAGCAGCCCGGTACTCGCGGGAGGAGGAGATACGCAGTATTTT.

This chain connects TRBV6-1 to TRBJ1-5; a weak D match, TRBD1 (6 bases). Trimming took off 0 bases at V and 8 bases at J, with 20 bases between the two ends. Germline CDR1 is MNHNS and CDR2 is SASEGT. This CDR3 is 17 amino acids long. CDR3 nucleotide sequence: TGTGCCAGCAGTGAAGCGCTGGGGGTCGGAGGGGGGAAGCCCCAGCATTTT. This sequence encodes CASSEALGVGGGKPQHF.

The chain links TRBV7-9 to TRBJ1-2; D gene ambiguous. V gave up 1 base and J gave up 6 bases, with 9 bases separating them. CDR1 and CDR2 (germline): SEHNR, FQNEAQ (reference sequence). This CDR3 has 13 amino acids. CDR3 in DNA: TGTGCCAGCAGCTTAGGGGTCTTCAATGGCTACACCTTC. It encodes CASSLGVFNGYTF.

This chain links TRBV4-1 with TRBJ2-7; possibly TRBD2 for D (5 bases). Germline V gene data show CDR1 as MGHRA and CDR2 as YSYEKL. The CDR3 spans 13 residues. V gave up 1 base and J gave up 2 bases, with 6 bases separating them. The CDR3 DNA follows: TGCGCCAGCAGCCAAGCGGGAACCTACGAGCAGTACTTC. Translated, it gives CASSQAGTYEQYF.

The table lists this clone with a count of one. The chain has TRBV29-1 and TRBJ2-1; the D gene could be TRBD1 or TRBD2 (5 bases each). Germline lookup yields CDR1 SQVTM and CDR2 ANQGSEA. The CDR3 is made up of 15 amino acids. In DNA form, the CDR3 reads TGCAGTGGCAGGGACGGGGCGAGCTCCTACAATGAGCAGTTCTTC. Translation gives CSGRDGASSYNEQFF.

A single count supports this clone. This sequence joins TRBV5-1 and TRBJ2-3; D is possibly TRBD1 or TRBD2 (5 bases each). Trimming removed 3 bases at V and 2 bases at J, with 7 bases between. There are 13 residues in the CDR3. Germline values: CDR1 SGHRS, CDR2 YFSETQ. The CDR3 region has the DNA TGCGCCAGCAGCTACGGGACCACAGATACGCAGTATTTT. It translates to CASSYGTTDTQYF.

The chain links TRBV28 to TRBJ2-1; D is ambiguous. The germline V gene encodes CDR1 MDHEN and CDR2 SYDVKM. Between the trimmed V and J ends, which lost 5 bases and 9 bases, there was a span of 14 bases. The CDR3 has 13 residues. CDR3: CASSETGVGEQFF. The CDR3 DNA reads TGTGCCAGCAGTGAGACTGGCGTCGGTGAGCAGTTCTTC.

This clone was detected a few times. The genes are TRBV11-2 and TRBJ1-1; unclear D gene. Germline assignment: CDR1 SGHAT and CDR2 FQNNGV. V lost 5 bases and J 6 bases, leaving 10 bases between the germline ends. The CDR3 consists of 12 residues. The CDR3 protein is CASSLLRAEAFF. DNA of the CDR3: TGTGCCAGCAGCCTACTAAGGGCTGAAGCTTTCTTT.

CDR3 loop: CASRSLFTEAFF. For the CDR3, the DNA is TGTGCCAGCAGAAGCCTATTCACTGAAGCTTTCTTT. This rearrangement joins TRBV6-1 to TRBJ1-1, with unresolved D. CDR1 is MNHNS, CDR2 SASEGT, per germline. Deletions cut 6 bases from V and 4 bases from J, with 9 bases between. This CDR3 has 12 amino acids.

This clone was recorded once. This chain connects TRBV28 to TRBJ2-7; TRBD1 is a possible D gene (6 bases). CDR3 length equals 15 residues. Germline V gene lookup returns CDR1 MDHEN and CDR2 SYDVKM. V gave up 6 bases and J gave up 3 bases, with 18 bases separating them. The CDR3 nucleotides are TGTGCCAGCAGCAACACAGGGATGGGAATCTACGAGCAGTACTTC. It codes for CASSNTGMGIYEQYF.

This chain uses TRBV18 with TRBJ2-2; 10 bases are a match to TRBD1. CDR1 and CDR2 (germline): KGHSH, LQKENI. CDR3 length: 16 residues. The V segment lost 10 bases and the J segment 5 bases; nucleotides outside the gene matches: 13. The CDR3 reads CATPPGQGKRTGELFF. In DNA, the CDR3 is TGTGCCACCCCGCCGGGACAGGGGAAGAGAACCGGGGAGCTGTTTTTT.

There are a few counts of this clone. V is TRBV4-2 and J is TRBJ2-3, with TRBD2 matching 8 bases. This CDR3 has 15 residues. V was clipped by 5 bases and J by 3 bases; unmatched bases: 7. Germline CDR1 is LGHNA and CDR2 is YNFKEQ. The CDR3 here is CASSWQGTRTDTQYF. The CDR3 DNA follows: TGTGCCAGCAGCTGGCAGGGGACTAGGACAGATACGCAGTATTTT.

The gene calls are TRBV7-9 and TRBJ1-4; D is perhaps TRBD1 (5 bases). The CDR3 is 15 residues long. The V end was cut by 4 bases, the J end by 4 bases, with 13 bases between. Germline loops: CDR1 SEHNR, CDR2 FQNEAQ (reference sequence). CDR3 in amino acids: CASSSAGTINEKLFF. CDR3 sequence (DNA): TGTGCCAGCAGCTCAGCCGGGACCATTAATGAAAAACTGTTTTTT.

V usage is TRBV2 and J usage is TRBJ1-4; no firm D call. Trimming left V 4 bases short and J 0 bases short, with 6 bases between. This CDR3 contains 14 residues. CDR1 is SNHLY and CDR2 is FYNNEI in the germline V gene. In DNA, the CDR3 is TGTGCCAGCAGTGCCCTCTCAACTAATGAAAAACTGTTTTTT. Translating it yields CASSALSTNEKLFF.

The V and J genes are TRBV18 and TRBJ2-7; 7 bases are a match to TRBD1. The V segment lost 3 bases and the J segment 4 bases; nucleotides outside the gene matches: 3. The germline V gene encodes CDR1 KGHSH and CDR2 LQKENI. The CDR3 spans 13 residues. CDR3 residues: CASSPRRGYEQYF. The CDR3, as DNA: TGTGCCAGCTCACCCCGCAGGGGGTACGAGCAGTACTTC. The entire variable domain, with the rest obtained from reference TRBV18 and TRBJ2-7, is as follows: NAGVMQNPRHLVRRRGQEARLRCSPMKGHSHVYWYRQLPEEGLKFMVYLQKENIIDESGMPKERFSAEFPKEGPSILRIQQVVRGDSAAYFCASSPRRGYEQYFGPGTRLTVT.

This clone was picked up one time. This chain uses TRBV9 with TRBJ1-3; no clear D gene. The CDR3 length is 15 residues. Germline CDR1 SGDLS, CDR2 YYNGEE. Deletions cut 5 bases from V and 0 bases from J, with 12 bases between. The DNA for the CDR3 is TGTGCCAGCAGTCAATCAAGGACCTCTGGAAACACCATATATTTT. This translates into CASSQSRTSGNTIYF.

The chain carries TRBV27 and TRBJ2-5, with D perhaps TRBD2 (7 bases). Germline-derived CDR1 and CDR2 are MNHEY and SMNVEV (reference sequence). The V end lost 7 bases, the J end lost 5 bases, and 17 bases lay between the germline ends. CDR3 length: 14 amino acids. The CDR3 nucleotides read TGTGCCAGCACCAATTCGGGGGGCGGCGAGACCCAGTACTTC. Protein sequence: CASTNSGGGETQYF.

The gene calls are TRBV10-3 and TRBJ2-2; no clear D. The V and J ends lost 6 bases and 2 bases respectively, with 7 bases between them. In germline, CDR1 is ENHRY, CDR2 SYGVKD. The CDR3 extends over 13 amino acids. The CDR3 DNA sequence: TGTGCCATCAGGAGGAGCAACACCGGGGAGCTGTTTTTT. Its protein is CAIRRSNTGELFF.

This chain uses TRBV4-2 with TRBJ2-1; 7 bases map to TRBD2. CDR3 length: 16 amino acids. V lost 1 base to trimming and J lost 3 bases; unmatched junction nucleotides: 6. Per germline, CDR1 LGHNA and CDR2 YNFKEQ. The CDR3 here is CASSQVAGVFYNEQFF. The CDR3, as DNA: TGTGCCAGCAGCCAAGTTGCGGGGGTTTTCTACAATGAGCAGTTCTTC.

The rearrangement joins TRBV6-6 to TRBJ2-7; TRBD2 might be the D (6 bases). Germline CDR1 reads MNHNY; CDR2 reads SVGAGI (reference sequence). V was trimmed by 7 bases and J by 5 bases, leaving 12 bases between them. The CDR3 has 12 residues. The CDR3 bases are TGTGCCAGCAAAACTAGCTACCACGAGCAGTACTTC. Its protein product is CASKTSYHEQYF.